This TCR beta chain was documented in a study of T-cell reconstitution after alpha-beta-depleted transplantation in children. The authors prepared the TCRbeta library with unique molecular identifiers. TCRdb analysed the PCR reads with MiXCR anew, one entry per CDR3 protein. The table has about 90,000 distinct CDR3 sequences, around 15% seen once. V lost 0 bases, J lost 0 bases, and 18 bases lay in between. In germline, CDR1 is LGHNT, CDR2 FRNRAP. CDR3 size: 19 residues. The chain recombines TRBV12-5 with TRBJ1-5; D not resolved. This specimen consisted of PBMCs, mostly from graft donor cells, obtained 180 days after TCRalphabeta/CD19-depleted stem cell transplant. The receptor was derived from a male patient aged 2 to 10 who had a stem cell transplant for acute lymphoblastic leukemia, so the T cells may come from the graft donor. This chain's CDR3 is CASGLVRAAASYSNQPQHF. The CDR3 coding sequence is TGTGCTAGTGGTTTGGTAAGGGCAGCCGCCTCCTATAGCAATCAGCCCCAGCATTTT.